This TCR beta chain came from a study of cytomegalovirus exposure and HLA in healthy donors. Worth noting for this clone: The antigen is undetermined.

The CDR3 is made up of 10 amino acids. Trimming removed 6 bases from V and 5 bases from J, with 8 bases in between. Germline loops: CDR1 SQVTM, CDR2 ANQGSEA. Primers included in the PCR were 60 Vbeta and 13 Jbeta primers. Only in-frame clones appear in the TCRdb table, and some are missing; sequencing was by immunoSEQ multiplex PCR. The sample records about 150,000 clones, about 84% being singletons. Healthy bone marrow donors formed the donor group. Broader study findings: Because they were indistinguishable, some V segments, including TRBV6-2 and TRBV6-3, were excluded. A link between a missense DCLRE1C variant and TCR beta V- and J-gene trimming emerged from a later analysis.

The sequence was obtained from a woman aged 35 to 49 in good health and CMV-seropositive. Sequences were obtained from PBMCs. This chain connects TRBV29-1 to TRBJ2-7; D uncertain. DNA for the CDR3: TGCAGCGTATACTCTGACGAGCAGTACTTC. It translates to CSVYSDEQYF.